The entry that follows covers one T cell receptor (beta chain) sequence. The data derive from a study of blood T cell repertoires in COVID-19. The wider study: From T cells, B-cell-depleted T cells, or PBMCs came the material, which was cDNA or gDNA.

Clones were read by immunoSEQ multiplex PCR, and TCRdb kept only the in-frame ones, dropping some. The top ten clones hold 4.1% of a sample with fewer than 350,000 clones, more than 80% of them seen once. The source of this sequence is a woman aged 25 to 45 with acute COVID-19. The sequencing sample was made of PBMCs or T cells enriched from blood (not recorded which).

Here the CDR3 reads CASSFISRAGGETQYF. For the CDR3, the DNA is TGTGCCAGCAGTTTTATCTCACGGGCCGGGGGAGAGACCCAGTACTTC. The rearrangement links TRBV5-6 to TRBJ2-5, with D tentatively TRBD2 (6 bases). Germline V gene data show CDR1 as SGHDT and CDR2 as YYEEEE. The CDR3 sequence is 16 residues long. V gave up 5 bases and J gave up 4 bases, with 21 bases separating them.